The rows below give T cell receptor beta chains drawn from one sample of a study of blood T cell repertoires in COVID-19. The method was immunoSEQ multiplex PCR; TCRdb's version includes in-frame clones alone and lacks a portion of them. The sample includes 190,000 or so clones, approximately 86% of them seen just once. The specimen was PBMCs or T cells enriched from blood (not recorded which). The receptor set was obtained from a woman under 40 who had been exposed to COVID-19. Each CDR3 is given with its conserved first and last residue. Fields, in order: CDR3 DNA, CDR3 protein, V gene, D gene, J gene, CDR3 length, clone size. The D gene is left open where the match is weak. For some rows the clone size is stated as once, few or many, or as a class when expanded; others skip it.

cdr3_nt: TGCGCCAGCAGCCCATTGGCTAGCGGCCTGAATGAGCAGTTCTTC
cdr3_aa: CASSPLASGLNEQFF
v_call: TRBV5-1
d_call: TRBD2
j_call: TRBJ2-1
cdr3_length: 15
clone_size: -

cdr3_nt: TGTGCCAGCTCAACCAAGGCGACAGCGACGGCCTACAATGAGCAGTTCTTC
cdr3_aa: CASSTKATATAYNEQFF
v_call: TRBV18
d_call: -
j_call: TRBJ2-1
cdr3_length: 17
clone_size: -

cdr3_nt: TGCGCCAGCAGTGACGGGACAGGGAGTTTAGCCGAGCAGTACTTC
cdr3_aa: CASSDGTGSLAEQYF
v_call: TRBV10-2
d_call: TRBD1
j_call: TRBJ2-7
cdr3_length: 15
clone_size: -

cdr3_nt: TGCGCCAGCAGCCAAGGAAGGGACAGGGGCAACTATGGCTACACCTTC
cdr3_aa: CASSQGRDRGNYGYTF
v_call: TRBV4-1
d_call: TRBD1
j_call: TRBJ1-2
cdr3_length: 16
clone_size: -

cdr3_nt: TGTGCCAGCAGTTCCCCCTCGAGTGGAGATTATAGCAATCAGCCCCAGCATTTT
cdr3_aa: CASSSPSSGDYSNQPQHF
v_call: TRBV28
d_call: -
j_call: TRBJ1-5
cdr3_length: 18
clone_size: -

cdr3_nt: TGTGCCAGCAGCCCCGAAGTGGGGCGCAACACTGAAGCTTTCTTT
cdr3_aa: CASSPEVGRNTEAFF
v_call: TRBV9
d_call: -
j_call: TRBJ1-1
cdr3_length: 15
clone_size: -

cdr3_nt: TGTGCCAGCAGCTCCGACAGGGGTGACGGTGAAAAACTGTTTTTT
cdr3_aa: CASSSDRGDGEKLFF
v_call: TRBV7-9
d_call: TRBD1
j_call: TRBJ1-4
cdr3_length: 15
clone_size: few

cdr3_nt: TGTGCCAGCAGTGTAGGAGTGACCCCAGAGCCCCAGCATTTT
cdr3_aa: CASSVGVTPEPQHF
v_call: TRBV2
d_call: -
j_call: TRBJ1-5
cdr3_length: 14
clone_size: -

cdr3_nt: TGTGCCATCAAGGGGCAGGACAACTATGGCTACACCTTC
cdr3_aa: CAIKGQDNYGYTF
v_call: TRBV10-3
d_call: -
j_call: TRBJ1-2
cdr3_length: 13
clone_size: -

cdr3_nt: TGTGCCAGCAGCGTGTCACAGGGGGGCAATGAGCAGTTCTTC
cdr3_aa: CASSVSQGGNEQFF
v_call: TRBV9
d_call: TRBD1
j_call: TRBJ2-1
cdr3_length: 14
clone_size: -

cdr3_nt: TGTGCCAGCAGCCAAGGGACATTTGAAAAACTGTTTTTT
cdr3_aa: CASSQGTFEKLFF
v_call: TRBV3-1/TRBV3-2
d_call: -
j_call: TRBJ1-4
cdr3_length: 13
clone_size: -

cdr3_nt: TGTGCCATCCTTAGCGGGGGGCAGGGAGAGACCCAGTACTTC
cdr3_aa: CAILSGGQGETQYF
v_call: TRBV2
d_call: TRBD2
j_call: TRBJ2-5
cdr3_length: 14
clone_size: -

cdr3_nt: TGCAGTGCTGGTGGACAGGGCTCGACTAACTATGGCTACACCTTC
cdr3_aa: CSAGGQGSTNYGYTF
v_call: TRBV20-1
d_call: TRBD1
j_call: TRBJ1-2
cdr3_length: 15
clone_size: -

cdr3_nt: TGCGCCAGCAGCCAAGATCTACAGGGGGTCACCTTC
cdr3_aa: CASSQDLQGVTF
v_call: TRBV4-1
d_call: TRBD1
j_call: TRBJ1-2
cdr3_length: 12
clone_size: few

cdr3_nt: TGTGCCAGCAGTCCCCCGGACAGAATGAACACTGAAGCTTTCTTT
cdr3_aa: CASSPPDRMNTEAFF
v_call: TRBV28
d_call: -
j_call: TRBJ1-1
cdr3_length: 15
clone_size: -

cdr3_nt: TGTGCCAGCAGCGTGAGGTATTATAGCAATCAGCCCCAGCATTTT
cdr3_aa: CASSVRYYSNQPQHF
v_call: TRBV7-9
d_call: -
j_call: TRBJ1-5
cdr3_length: 15
clone_size: -

cdr3_nt: TGCGCCAGCAGCCCAATCGGGGGGGCCGCGATGGATGAGCAGTTCTTC
cdr3_aa: CASSPIGGAAMDEQFF
v_call: TRBV5-1
d_call: TRBD2
j_call: TRBJ2-1
cdr3_length: 16
clone_size: -

cdr3_nt: TGTGCCAGCAGCGCCGGGAGCGGGAACTATGGCTACACCTTC
cdr3_aa: CASSAGSGNYGYTF
v_call: TRBV9
d_call: -
j_call: TRBJ1-2
cdr3_length: 14
clone_size: -

cdr3_nt: TGTGCCAGCAGCTTAGGGGCAGGGAACGAGCAGTACTTC
cdr3_aa: CASSLGAGNEQYF
v_call: TRBV7-8
d_call: -
j_call: TRBJ2-7
cdr3_length: 13
clone_size: -

cdr3_nt: TGTGCCAGCAGCTTGGGGGACAGGAAGGTCTACGAGCAGTACTTC
cdr3_aa: CASSLGDRKVYEQYF
v_call: TRBV7-6
d_call: TRBD1
j_call: TRBJ2-7
cdr3_length: 15
clone_size: -